The 26 T cell receptor beta chains below all came from one sample that was sequenced in a study of cytomegalovirus exposure and HLA in healthy donors. Both 60 Vbeta primers and 13 Jbeta primers went into the PCR. Repertoires were generated with immunoSEQ multiplex PCR, while TCRdb's copy carries only in-frame clones and drops some. The table includes about 130,000 clones, around three quarters detected once. Sequenced sample: PBMCs. Source of these receptors: a male donor in good health and CMV-seropositive.

The count of this clone is one. The rearrangement uses TRBV7-8 and TRBJ1-6; no definite D call. Trimming left V 5 bases short and J 0 bases short, with 8 bases between. The CDR3 runs to 15 residues. Germline loops: CDR1 SGHVS, CDR2 FQNEAQ. This CDR3 is CASSRGSSYNSPLHF. CDR3 DNA: TGTGCCAGCAGCCGCGGGAGCTCCTATAATTCACCCCTCCACTTT.

The rearrangement joins TRBV9 to TRBJ1-2, with unresolved D. Deletions cut 0 bases from V and 0 bases from J, with 15 bases between. Germline V gene sequence: CDR1 SGDLS, CDR2 YYNGEE. This CDR3 is 17 amino acids long. The CDR3 loop is CASSVGGGVIANYGYTF. CDR3 nucleotide sequence: TGTGCCAGCAGCGTAGGGGGAGGAGTGATCGCTAACTATGGCTACACCTTC. Combining the CDR3 with reference TRBV9 and TRBJ1-2 gives the whole variable domain DSGVTQTPKHLITATGQRVTLRCSPRSGDLSVYWYQQSLDQGLQFLIQYYNGEERAKGNILERFSAQQFPDLHSELNLSSLELGDSALYFCASSVGGGVIANYGYTFGSGTRLTVV.

The chain employs TRBV19 and TRBJ2-2; 8 bases agree with TRBD1. The V gene's germline CDR1 is LNHDA and CDR2 SQIVND (reference sequence). The CDR3 is 16 amino acids. Germline trimming cut 2 bases from V and 1 base from J; bases unmatched to any gene: 3. This CDR3 reads CASSITGGVNTGELFF. CDR3 DNA sequence: TGTGCCAGTAGTATAACAGGGGGAGTGAACACCGGGGAGCTGTTTTTT.

Notes on this clone: The junction does not match germline at one end; this may be a read error. This chain joins TRBV7-9 and TRBJ2-2; 8 nucleotides agree with TRBD1. The CDR3 has 15 amino acids. Looked up from germline, CDR1 is SEHNR and CDR2 is FQNEAQ (reference sequence). The CDR3 reads CSSSPGQGRTGELFF. CDR3 nucleotides: TGTTCCAGCAGCCCAGGACAGGGACGCACCGGGGAGCTGTTTTTT.

Here the CDR3 reads CAISESRTAFYEQYF. CDR3 nucleotide sequence: TGTGCCATCAGTGAGTCGCGGACAGCGTTCTACGAGCAGTACTTC. This chain uses TRBV10-3 with TRBJ2-7; TRBD1 might be the D (6 bases). This CDR3 has 15 residues. V lost 0 bases, J lost 3 bases, and 12 bases lay in between. The germline V gene encodes CDR1 ENHRY and CDR2 SYGVKD.

The gene calls are TRBV19 and TRBJ2-5; D is possibly TRBD2 (6 bases). CDR1 is LNHDA and CDR2 is SQIVND in the germline V gene (reference sequence). There are 14 residues in the CDR3. Trimming stripped 7 bases from V and 4 bases from J, with 16 bases between. CDR3 in amino acids: CASKREVAVETQYF. CDR3 nucleotide sequence: TGTGCCAGTAAGAGAGAGGTAGCGGTAGAGACCCAGTACTTC.

This clone came up once. CDR3 residues: CASRPTRLAGYTDTQYF. The CDR3 DNA reads as TGTGCCAGCAGACCTACCCGACTAGCGGGGTACACAGATACGCAGTATTTT. V is TRBV28 and J is TRBJ2-3; 11 bases map to TRBD2. The CDR3 runs 17 residues. The junction had 10 bases not matched to a gene; V was cut back by 6 bases and J by 2 bases. Germline V CDR1 and CDR2: MDHEN, SYDVKM.

The chain uses TRBV5-1 and TRBJ1-1, with a weak D call TRBD1 (5 bases). Germline V CDR1 and CDR2: SGHRS, YFSETQ. The CDR3 consists of 14 residues. Trimming removed 4 bases from V and 1 base from J, with 11 bases in between. The CDR3: CASSAQTGNTEAFF. CDR3 sequence (DNA): TGCGCCAGCAGCGCCCAAACAGGGAACACTGAAGCTTTCTTT. Supplemented by reference TRBV5-1 and TRBJ1-1, the full variable domain reads KAGVTQTPRYLIKTRGQQVTLSCSPISGHRSVSWYQQTPGQGLQFLFEYFSETQRNKGNFPGRFSGRQFSNSRSEMNVSTLELGDSALYLCASSAQTGNTEAFFGQGTRLTVV.

V is TRBV13 and J is TRBJ2-3; no firm D call. Deletions cut 4 bases from V and 2 bases from J, with 4 bases between. The germline V gene has CDR1 PRHDT and CDR2 FYEKMQ (reference sequence). This CDR3 region has 12 residues. The DNA for the CDR3 is TGTGCCAGCAGCTACATCACAGATACGCAGTATTTT. It codes for CASSYITDTQYF.

J is TRBJ2-1 and V is TRBV7-8; 7 nucleotides line up with TRBD2. Germline V gene lookup returns CDR1 SGHVS and CDR2 FQNEAQ. After removal of 2 bases from V and 5 bases from J, the junction contained 12 bases not matched to a gene. The CDR3 consists of 17 residues. CDR3 sequence reads: CASSLPLRLAIDNEQFF. In DNA form, the CDR3 reads TGTGCCAGCAGCTTACCCCTTCGACTAGCAATCGACAATGAGCAGTTCTTC.

The rearrangement links TRBV7-9 to TRBJ1-1; 9 positions match TRBD1. V shed 5 bases, J shed 4 bases, and the junction held 5 bases outside the gene matches. Germline CDR1 reads SEHNR; CDR2 reads FQNEAQ (reference sequence). CDR3 length: 14 residues. The CDR3, as DNA: TGTGCCAGCAGCCTAGGACAGGGGTCCACTGAAGCTTTCTTT. Translation: CASSLGQGSTEAFF.

The CDR3 spells CASSRDRGPGGYTF. DNA for the CDR3: TGTGCCAGCAGCCGGGACAGGGGGCCTGGGGGCTACACCTTC. This sequence joins TRBV7-2 and TRBJ1-2; 12 bases fit TRBD1. Germline lookup yields CDR1 SGHTA and CDR2 FQGNSA. The CDR3 has 14 amino acids. The J segment lost 8 bases and the V segment lost 5 bases, leaving 6 bases of the junction unmatched.

The V gene is TRBV5-1, the J gene TRBJ2-5; 8 nucleotides align to TRBD2. The J call could be wrong; TRBJ2-7 is a better fit for the DNA end. CDR3 length: 14 amino acids. Germline-derived CDR1 and CDR2 are SGHRS and YFSETQ. DNA for the CDR3: TGCGCCAGCGGAATGAGCGGGAGTAGCCACGAGCAGTACTTC. It specifies CASGMSGSSHEQYF.

This clone has just one count. One end of the junction does not line up with germline, which may come from a read error. V gene TRBV20-1 combines with J gene TRBJ2-7; D ambiguous. The germline gives CDR1 DFQATT, CDR2 SNEGSKA (reference sequence). The CDR3 is made up of 10 amino acids. DNA of the CDR3: TGCAGTGCCAGAGGTAACGAGCAGTACTTC. Residues: CSARGNEQYF.

This chain uses TRBV5-1 with TRBJ2-7, with 10 bases that match TRBD1. The CDR3 length is 17 residues. Germline assignment: CDR1 SGHRS and CDR2 YFSETQ. V trimming: 2 bases; J trimming: 2 bases; junction bases outside the gene matches: 10. The CDR3 DNA reads as TGCGCCAGCAGCTTTACCGGGACAGGGGAGATGGCCTACGAGCAGTACTTC. Its protein product is CASSFTGTGEMAYEQYF.

V is TRBV5-6 and J is TRBJ1-1, with 8 bases identical to TRBD1. J gave up 7 bases and V 5 bases, and 7 bases lay outside the gene matches. The CDR3 is made up of 13 amino acids. The V gene's germline CDR1 is SGHDT and CDR2 YYEEEE. The CDR3, as DNA: TGTGCCAGCAGTAGGGACAGGAAATATGAAGCTTTCTTT. Amino acid sequence: CASSRDRKYEAFF.

CDR3 amino acids: CATKAGVVETQYF. CDR3 sequence (DNA): TGTGCCACCAAAGCGGGGGTAGTAGAGACCCAGTACTTC. The chain employs TRBV15 and TRBJ2-5; 8 bases align to TRBD2. Per the germline V gene, CDR1 is LNHNV and CDR2 is YYDKDF (reference sequence). The CDR3 consists of 13 residues. V shed 7 bases, J shed 4 bases, and the junction held 5 bases outside the gene matches.

The rearrangement uses TRBV6-1 and TRBJ1-1; 7 bases map to TRBD1. The CDR3 length is 16 residues. The V gene end was trimmed by 2 bases and the J gene end by 11 bases; junction bases not matched to a gene: 17. Germline CDR1 and CDR2: MNHNS and SASEGT. Here the CDR3 reads CASSEFALWTGVRAFF. CDR3 DNA sequence: TGTGCCAGCAGTGAATTTGCCTTGTGGACAGGTGTTAGGGCTTTCTTT.

The chain employs TRBV5-6 and TRBJ1-1, with D possibly being TRBD1 (6 bases). The V end was cut by 3 bases, the J end by 7 bases, with 19 bases between. The CDR3 is 15 residues long. Germline V CDR1 and CDR2: SGHDT, YYEEEE. The CDR3 loop is CASSWGHTGTGEAFF. The CDR3 DNA follows: TGTGCCAGCAGCTGGGGACATACAGGGACCGGTGAAGCTTTCTTT.

The genes are TRBV5-4 and TRBJ2-7, with D possibly being TRBD2 (6 bases). This CDR3 is built from 14 residues. CDR1 SGHNT and CDR2 YYREEE come from the germline V gene (reference sequence). V lost 0 bases to trimming and J lost 3 bases, with 10 bases between them. CDR3 protein: CASSLVGSGYEQYF. For the CDR3, the DNA is TGTGCCAGCAGCTTGGTCGGGAGCGGCTACGAGCAGTACTTC. The full variable domain, completed using reference TRBV5-4 and TRBJ2-7, is ETGVTQSPTHLIKTRGQQVTLRCSSQSGHNTVSWYQQALGQGPQFIFQYYREEENGRGNFPPRFSGLQFPNYSSELNVNALELDDSALYLCASSLVGSGYEQYFGPGTRLTVT.

Only one count was recorded for this clone. This chain connects TRBV6-1 to TRBJ2-7; D perhaps matches TRBD1 (6 bases). This CDR3 has 13 amino acids. Between the trimmed V and J ends, which lost 8 bases and 3 bases, there was a span of 14 bases. From germline, CDR1 is MNHNS and CDR2 SASEGT. CDR3 loop: CASSQGLGYEQYF. CDR3 bases: TGTGCCAGCTCACAGGGTCTTGGCTACGAGCAGTACTTC.

The chain employs TRBV19 and TRBJ2-6; TRBD1 agrees at 9 bases. J gave up 0 bases and V 4 bases, and 13 bases lay outside the gene matches. The CDR3 is 20 residues long. Germline loops: CDR1 LNHDA, CDR2 SQIVND (reference sequence). DNA of the CDR3: TGTGCCAGTAGTAACTTGGACAGGGGTCGTATACGCTCTGGGGCCAACGTCCTGACTTTC. Amino acids: CASSNLDRGRIRSGANVLTF.

V gene TRBV10-1 combines with J gene TRBJ1-6, with 8 bases lining up with TRBD1. Germline loops: CDR1 WNHNN, CDR2 SYGVQD (reference sequence). CDR3 length equals 15 residues. J was trimmed by 12 bases and V by 5 bases; bases with no gene match: 12. The CDR3 DNA sequence: TGCGCCAGCAGTATAGACAGGGGACGAAGTGGACCCCTCCACTTT. Its protein is CASSIDRGRSGPLHF.

V gene TRBV7-6 combines with J gene TRBJ2-5, with D unclear. The end of the DNA is better explained by TRBJ2-7, so the J call may be wrong. In germline, CDR1 is SGHVS, CDR2 FNYEAQ. The CDR3 is 13 amino acids. The CDR3 DNA is TGTGCCAGCAGCTTGTCAGGTTCCTACGAGCAGTACTTC. This sequence encodes CASSLSGSYEQYF.

The chain uses TRBV4-2 and TRBJ2-1; 8 nucleotides match TRBD2. CDR1 and CDR2 (germline): LGHNA, YNFKEQ. Trimming took 4 bases from V and 2 from J; bases not matched to a gene: 1. This CDR3 spans 14 amino acids. The CDR3 nucleotides read TGTGCCAGCAGCCCAGCGGGAGCCTACAATGAGCAGTTCTTC. This sequence encodes CASSPAGAYNEQFF.

This clone came up once. J is TRBJ2-7 and V is TRBV9; weak D call: TRBD1 (6 bases). Germline CDR1 reads SGDLS; CDR2 reads YYNGEE. Deletions cut 4 bases from V and 6 bases from J, with 14 bases between. The CDR3 is 13 amino acids. CDR3 bases: TGTGCCAGCAGCTCAGGGGCCGTAAGCGAGCAGTACTTC. Protein product: CASSSGAVSEQYF.